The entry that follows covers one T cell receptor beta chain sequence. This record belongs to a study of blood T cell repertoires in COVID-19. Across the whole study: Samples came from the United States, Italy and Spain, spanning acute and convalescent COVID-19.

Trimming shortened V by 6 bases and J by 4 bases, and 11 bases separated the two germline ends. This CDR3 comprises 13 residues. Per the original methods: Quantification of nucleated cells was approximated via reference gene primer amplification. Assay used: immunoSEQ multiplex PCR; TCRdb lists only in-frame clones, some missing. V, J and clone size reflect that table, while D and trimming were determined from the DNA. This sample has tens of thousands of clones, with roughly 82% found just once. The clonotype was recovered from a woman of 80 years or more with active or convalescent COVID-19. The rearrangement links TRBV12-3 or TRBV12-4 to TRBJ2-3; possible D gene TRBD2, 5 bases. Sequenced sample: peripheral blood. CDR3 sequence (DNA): TGTGCCAGCAGCCCGCGGGCCTCAGATACGCAGTATTTT. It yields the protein CASSPRASDTQYF.